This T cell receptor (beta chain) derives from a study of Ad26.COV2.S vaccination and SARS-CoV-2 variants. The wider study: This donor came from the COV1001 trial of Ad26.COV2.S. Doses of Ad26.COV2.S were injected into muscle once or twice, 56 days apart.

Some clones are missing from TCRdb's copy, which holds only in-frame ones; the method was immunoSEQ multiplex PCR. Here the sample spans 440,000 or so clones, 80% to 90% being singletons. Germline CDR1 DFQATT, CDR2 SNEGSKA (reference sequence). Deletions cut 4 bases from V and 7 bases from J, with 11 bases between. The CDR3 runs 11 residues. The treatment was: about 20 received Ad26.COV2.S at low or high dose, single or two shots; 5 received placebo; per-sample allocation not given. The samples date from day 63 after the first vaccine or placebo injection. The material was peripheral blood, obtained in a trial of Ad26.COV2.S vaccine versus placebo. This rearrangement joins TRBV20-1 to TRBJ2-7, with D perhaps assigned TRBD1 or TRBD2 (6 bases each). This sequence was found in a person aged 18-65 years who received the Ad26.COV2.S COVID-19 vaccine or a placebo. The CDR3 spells CSAIKGGEQYF. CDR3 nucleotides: TGCAGTGCTATAAAGGGGGGAGAGCAGTACTTC.